One and the same sample provided the 25 T cell receptor beta chains below, sequenced in a study of cytomegalovirus exposure and HLA in healthy donors. Both 60 Vbeta primers and 13 Jbeta primers went into the PCR. The assay was immunoSEQ multiplex PCR, and TCRdb's table has in-frame clones only and misses some. The sample lists 100,000 or so clones; around 75% were seen once. The material sequenced was PBMCs. The source is a woman under 30 in good health and CMV-seropositive.

The J gene is TRBJ1-2, the V gene TRBV7-9, with D unclear. CDR3 length: 13 amino acids. Germline V gene lookup returns CDR1 SEHNR and CDR2 FQNEAQ (reference sequence). Trimming cost V 1 base and J 6 bases, with 9 bases left between them. In DNA form, the CDR3 reads TGTGCCAGCAGCTTAGAACAGAATAATGGCTACACCTTC. It encodes CASSLEQNNGYTF.

The chain employs TRBV29-1 and TRBJ1-3, with TRBD1 matching 7 bases. The CDR3 spans 13 residues. The V gene end was trimmed by 7 bases and the J gene end by 4 bases; junction bases not matched to a gene: 7. CDR1 is SQVTM and CDR2 is ANQGSEA in the germline V gene. CDR3 sequence reads: CSATGTAGNTIYF. The CDR3 DNA follows: TGCAGCGCGACCGGGACAGCAGGAAACACCATATATTTT.

The chain is built from TRBV28 and TRBJ2-1; a weak D match, TRBD2 (5 bases). This CDR3 has 15 residues. V gave up 5 bases and J gave up 2 bases, with 13 bases separating them. CDR1 and CDR2 (germline): MDHEN, SYDVKM. The CDR3 nucleotides are TGTGCCAGCAGTCCAAATACCGGGGCCTACAATGAGCAGTTCTTC. This codes for CASSPNTGAYNEQFF.

This chain joins TRBV6-4 and TRBJ2-3, with D possibly matching TRBD2 (6 bases). Germline V CDR1 and CDR2: MRHNA, SNTAGT. CDR3 length: 15 amino acids. The V end lost 0 bases, the J end lost 3 bases, and 10 bases lay between the germline ends. Written as DNA, the CDR3 is TGTGCCAGCAGTGACTCTAGGGGAGGTACAGATACGCAGTATTTT. Protein sequence: CASSDSRGGTDTQYF.

The rearrangement links TRBV5-1 to TRBJ1-1; weak D call: TRBD1 (5 bases). The germline CDR1 and CDR2 sequences are SGHRS and YFSETQ. V lost 7 bases, J lost 3 bases, and 13 bases lay in between. This CDR3 comprises 13 residues. The CDR3 region is CASRGRDDTEAFF. CDR3 nucleotide sequence: TGCGCCAGCCGGGGGAGGGATGACACTGAAGCTTTCTTT.

The genes are TRBV6-1 and TRBJ2-2; 8 nucleotides line up with TRBD1. J lost 3 bases, V lost 4 bases, and 4 bases had no gene match. Germline values: CDR1 MNHNS, CDR2 SASEGT. The CDR3 consists of 15 residues. This chain's CDR3 is CASSGPTGDTGELFF. The DNA for the CDR3 is TGTGCCAGCAGTGGACCGACAGGGGACACCGGGGAGCTGTTTTTT.

The chain links TRBV4-2 to TRBJ2-7; 9 nucleotides align to TRBD1. CDR1 and CDR2 from the germline V gene are LGHNA and YNFKEQ. The length of the CDR3 is 14 residues. The junction had 1 base not matched to a gene; V was cut back by 4 bases and J by 0 bases. The CDR3 spells CASSLDRGSYEQYF. CDR3 in DNA: TGTGCCAGCAGCCTGGACAGGGGCTCCTACGAGCAGTACTTC.

CDR3 in DNA: TGTGCCAGCAGCTTAGCGGGAGTTGATGAGCAGTTCTTC. Its translation is CASSLAGVDEQFF. V usage is TRBV7-3 and J usage is TRBJ2-1; 7 bases map to TRBD2. The CDR3 loop spans 13 amino acids. After removal of 2 bases from V and 8 bases from J, the junction contained 3 bases not matched to a gene. Germline CDR1 and CDR2: SGHTA and FQGTGA.

The chain links TRBV19 to TRBJ2-3; the D gene is possibly TRBD2 (5 bases). From germline, CDR1 is LNHDA and CDR2 SQIVND (reference sequence). This CDR3 spans 15 amino acids. Trimming shortened V by 4 bases and J by 3 bases, and 14 bases separated the two germline ends. This chain's CDR3 is CASSTGFTGTDTQYF. As DNA, the CDR3 is TGTGCCAGTAGTACGGGCTTTACGGGGACAGATACGCAGTATTTT. The complete variable domain, with remaining parts taken from reference TRBV19 and TRBJ2-3, reads DGGITQSPKYLFRKEGQNVTLSCEQNLNHDAMYWYRQDPGQGLRLIYYSQIVNDFQKGDIAEGYSVSREKKESFPLTVTSAQKNPTAFYLCASSTGFTGTDTQYFGPGTRLTVL.

The J gene is TRBJ1-2, the V gene TRBV9, with 9 bases fitting TRBD1. Germline V gene data show CDR1 as SGDLS and CDR2 as YYNGEE. V shed 3 bases and J 0 bases; nucleotides not matched to a gene: 3. This CDR3 is 15 amino acids long. The CDR3 region is CASSDHRGPNYGYTF. CDR3 coding DNA: TGTGCCAGCAGCGACCACAGGGGGCCTAACTATGGCTACACCTTC. Full variable domain (missing parts from reference TRBV9 and TRBJ1-2): DSGVTQTPKHLITATGQRVTLRCSPRSGDLSVYWYQQSLDQGLQFLIQYYNGEERAKGNILERFSAQQFPDLHSELNLSSLELGDSALYFCASSDHRGPNYGYTFGSGTRLTVV.

The chain has TRBV27 and TRBJ1-2, with D possibly being TRBD1 (6 bases). Germline CDR1 and CDR2: MNHEY and SMNVEV (reference sequence). The germline V and J ends were trimmed by 6 bases and 9 bases, with 17 bases remaining between them. The CDR3 loop spans 13 amino acids. The CDR3 protein is CASSTRTGLRYTF. In DNA, the CDR3 is TGTGCCAGCAGCACCCGAACAGGGCTCCGCTACACCTTC.

This rearrangement joins TRBV5-1 to TRBJ1-1; D might be TRBD1 (5 bases). V gave up 1 base and J gave up 1 base, with 11 bases separating them. Germline V gene lookup returns CDR1 SGHRS and CDR2 YFSETQ. The CDR3 consists of 15 residues. The CDR3 loop is CASSLLWGGNTEAFF. In DNA form, the CDR3 reads TGCGCCAGCAGCTTGTTGTGGGGGGGGAACACTGAAGCTTTCTTT.

Only one count was recorded for this clone. CDR3: CASSAEGAGFPSHEQYF. CDR3 sequence (DNA): TGTGCCAGCAGCGCCGAGGGGGCGGGGTTCCCATCCCACGAGCAGTACTTC. This sequence joins TRBV7-2 and TRBJ2-7; D perhaps matches TRBD1 (7 bases). V lost 5 bases to trimming and J lost 5 bases, with 25 bases between them. Germline loops: CDR1 SGHTA, CDR2 FQGNSA. The CDR3 length is 17 residues. Full variable domain (outside the CDR3, taken from reference TRBV7-2 and TRBJ2-7): GAGVSQSPSNKVTEKGKDVELRCDPISGHTALYWYRQSLGQGLEFLIYFQGNSAPDKSGLPSDRFSAERTGGSVSTLTIQRTQQEDSAVYLCASSAEGAGFPSHEQYFGPGTRLTVT.

The table lists this clone with a few counts. The chain uses TRBV6-5 and TRBJ2-1, with TRBD1 as a possible D gene (5 bases). The V and J ends lost 7 bases and 5 bases respectively, with 12 bases between them. The CDR3 is 13 amino acids. Looked up from germline, CDR1 is MNHEY and CDR2 is SVGAGI. The CDR3 nucleotides are TGTGCCAGCAACCGCAGGGAACACAATGAGCAGTTCTTC. Protein sequence: CASNRREHNEQFF.

Only one count was recorded for this clone. This chain links TRBV6-4 with TRBJ2-7, with D maybe TRBD2 (5 bases). The CDR3 has 13 residues. Deletions cut 11 bases from V and 1 base from J, with 15 bases between. Germline V lookup: CDR1 MRHNA, CDR2 SNTAGT. As DNA, the CDR3 is TGTGCCTGTGGACTCAAACTTTCCTACGAGCAGTACTTC. This gives the protein CACGLKLSYEQYF.

The V call is TRBV4-2, the J call TRBJ2-7; 9 bases are a match to TRBD2. The ends lost 0 bases at V and 3 bases at J; junction bases unmatched: 6. The CDR3 is made up of 16 amino acids. The V gene's germline CDR1 is LGHNA and CDR2 YNFKEQ. The CDR3 protein is CASSQDWREGHYEQYF. CDR3 DNA: TGTGCCAGCAGCCAAGATTGGCGGGAGGGCCACTACGAGCAGTACTTC.

The chain carries TRBV20-1 and TRBJ1-1; no reliable D call. V lost 2 bases to trimming and J lost 3 bases, with 4 bases between them. Germline V CDR1 and CDR2: DFQATT, SNEGSKA (reference sequence). The CDR3 extends over 11 amino acids. The CDR3 bases are TGCAGTGCTAGACAGGACACTGAAGCTTTCTTT. Translation: CSARQDTEAFF.

The rearrangement joins TRBV5-1 to TRBJ2-7; D not certain. The CDR3 length is 14 residues. The V end was cut by 0 bases, the J end by 0 bases, with 7 bases between. Per the germline V gene, CDR1 is SGHRS and CDR2 is YFSETQ. In nucleotides, the CDR3 is TGCGCCAGCAGCTTGGGGGCCCCCTCCTACGAGCAGTACTTC. Translation gives CASSLGAPSYEQYF.

The chain carries TRBV5-1 and TRBJ2-3; a weak D match, TRBD1 (6 bases). Germline V lookup: CDR1 SGHRS, CDR2 YFSETQ. The CDR3 length is 13 residues. The V end lost 7 bases, the J end lost 1 base, and 10 bases lay between the germline ends. CDR3 bases: TGCGCCAGCTTAAGACAGGGCACAGATACGCAGTATTTT. This encodes CASLRQGTDTQYF. The full variable domain, rest sourced from reference TRBV5-1 and TRBJ2-3, is KAGVTQTPRYLIKTRGQQVTLSCSPISGHRSVSWYQQTPGQGLQFLFEYFSETQRNKGNFPGRFSGRQFSNSRSEMNVSTLELGDSALYLCASLRQGTDTQYFGPGTRLTVL.

The chain combines TRBV18 with TRBJ1-1; D unclear. Germline values: CDR1 KGHSH, CDR2 LQKENI. The CDR3 runs to 15 residues. The V and J ends lost 4 bases and 1 base respectively, with 13 bases between them. CDR3 sequence (DNA): TGTGCCAGCTCACAGGAGGCCCAAGGGAACACTGAAGCTTTCTTT. Protein product: CASSQEAQGNTEAFF.

The chain couples TRBV6-4 to TRBJ1-2; D is unresolved. The V end was cut by 0 bases, the J end by 8 bases, with 13 bases between. Germline values: CDR1 MRHNA, CDR2 SNTAGT. CDR3 length: 14 amino acids. CDR3 sequence: CASSDSVTSGGYTF. The CDR3 bases are TGTGCCAGCAGTGACTCGGTCACATCGGGGGGCTACACCTTC.

The genes are TRBV4-3 and TRBJ1-3; 7 nucleotides line up with TRBD1. The germline V gene encodes CDR1 LGHNA and CDR2 YSLEER. Trimming at V came to 4 bases and at J to 2 bases, leaving 2 bases not matched to a gene. The CDR3 covers 14 residues. The CDR3 loop reads CASSPQGAGNTIYF. The CDR3 bases are TGCGCCAGCAGCCCCCAGGGGGCTGGAAACACCATATATTTT.

This rearrangement joins TRBV5-1 to TRBJ2-1; 7 bases are shared with TRBD1. This CDR3 region has 16 residues. With 1 base clipped from V and 4 bases from J, the junction kept 8 bases outside the gene matches. Germline V gene data show CDR1 as SGHRS and CDR2 as YFSETQ. CDR3 loop: CASSLHPGQEYNEQFF. CDR3 coding DNA: TGCGCCAGCAGCTTGCACCCTGGACAGGAGTACAATGAGCAGTTCTTC.

The rearrangement uses TRBV28 and TRBJ2-3; 7 bases align to TRBD1. The CDR3 is 15 amino acids. Germline values: CDR1 MDHEN, CDR2 SYDVKM. The V and J ends lost 3 bases and 4 bases, in that order; junction bases with no gene match: 7. The CDR3: CASSLGTVRADTQYF. The CDR3, as DNA: TGTGCCAGCAGTTTGGGGACAGTTAGGGCAGATACGCAGTATTTT. Variable domain in full (rest from reference TRBV28 and TRBJ2-3): DVKVTQSSRYLVKRTGEKVFLECVQDMDHENMFWYRQDPGLGLRLIYFSYDVKMKEKGDIPEGYSVSREKKERFSLILESASTNQTSMYLCASSLGTVRADTQYFGPGTRLTVL.

This chain uses TRBV29-1 with TRBJ2-7; 7 nucleotides agree with TRBD1. From germline, CDR1 is SQVTM and CDR2 ANQGSEA. The CDR3 length is 12 residues. The trim removed 4 bases at V and 5 bases at J, leaving 5 bases unmatched. CDR3 DNA: TGCAGCGTTGTAAAGGGGGCTAACGAGCAGTACTTC. This codes for CSVVKGANEQYF.